This T cell receptor (beta chain) was sequenced for a study of vaccination and CD4 T cells after COVID-19. Study-level background: The cells in question were stimulated using overlapping spike peptides derived from SARS-CoV-2, HCoV-NL63, HCoV-OC43 and HCoV-229E. Cultures acting as controls obtained a CEFX pool, an HIV-1 Nef pool, or no peptide.

The sample's treatment: roughly 11-day PBMC culture with coronavirus spike peptide pools or control peptides (ViraFEST assay). Recorded positive PCR dates fall between March and December 2020, preceding US Alpha, Beta and Delta variants. The medium had half its volume replaced with fresh IL-2 medium on days 3 and 7. With respect to this clonotype: Its target is unknown.

The Oncomine TCR Beta short-read assay was applied to DNA of cultured CD4+ T cells. TCRdb ran MiXCR on the PCR reads and lists one entry per CDR3 protein. The sample holds some 12,000 distinct CDR3 sequences, over 45% seen once. This clonotype was sampled from a human donor who had recovered from COVID-19. The sequencing input was CD4+ T cells from blood, cultured in vitro.

The CDR3 sequence is CASRSLDNYGYTF. DNA for the CDR3: TGTGCCAGTAGGTCACTCGACAACTATGGCTACACCTTC. J is TRBJ1-2 and V is TRBV6-5; D remains ambiguous. The CDR3 loop spans 13 amino acids. Per the germline V gene, CDR1 is MNHEY and CDR2 is SVGAGI. Trimming pared 9 bases from V and 2 bases from J, leaving 13 bases between.